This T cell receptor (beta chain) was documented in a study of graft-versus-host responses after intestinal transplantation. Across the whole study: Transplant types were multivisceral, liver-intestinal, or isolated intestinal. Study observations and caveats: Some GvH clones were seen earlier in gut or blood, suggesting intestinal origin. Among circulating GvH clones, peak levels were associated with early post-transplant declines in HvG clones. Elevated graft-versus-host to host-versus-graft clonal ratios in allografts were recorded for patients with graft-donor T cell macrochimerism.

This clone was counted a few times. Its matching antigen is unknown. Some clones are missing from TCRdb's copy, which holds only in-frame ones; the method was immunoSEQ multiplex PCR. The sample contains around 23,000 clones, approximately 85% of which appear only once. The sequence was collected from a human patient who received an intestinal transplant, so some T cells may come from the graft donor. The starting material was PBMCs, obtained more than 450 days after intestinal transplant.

The CDR3: CASSLRRVPRGGELFF. The CDR3 region has the DNA TGTGCCAGCAGCTTAAGGCGGGTCCCCCGGGGCGGGGAGCTGTTTTTT. The chain recombines TRBV7-2 with TRBJ2-2; TRBD2 might be the D (5 bases). Trimming stripped 2 bases from V and 7 bases from J, with 17 bases between. This CDR3 region has 16 residues. The germline V gene has CDR1 SGHTA and CDR2 FQGNSA.